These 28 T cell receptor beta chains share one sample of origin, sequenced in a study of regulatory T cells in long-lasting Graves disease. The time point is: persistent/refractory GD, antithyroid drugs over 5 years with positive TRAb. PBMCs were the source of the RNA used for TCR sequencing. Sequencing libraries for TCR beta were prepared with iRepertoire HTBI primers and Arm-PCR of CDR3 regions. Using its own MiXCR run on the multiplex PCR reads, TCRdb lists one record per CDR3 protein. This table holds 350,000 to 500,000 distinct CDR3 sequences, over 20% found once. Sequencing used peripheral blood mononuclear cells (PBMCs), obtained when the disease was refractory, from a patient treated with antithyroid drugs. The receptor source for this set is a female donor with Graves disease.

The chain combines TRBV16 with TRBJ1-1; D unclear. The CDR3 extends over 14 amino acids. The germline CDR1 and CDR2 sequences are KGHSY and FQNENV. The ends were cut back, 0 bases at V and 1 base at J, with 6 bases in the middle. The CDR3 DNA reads TGTGCCAGCAGCCAATCAGGAAAGAACACTGAAGCTTTCTTT. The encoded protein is CASSQSGKNTEAFF.

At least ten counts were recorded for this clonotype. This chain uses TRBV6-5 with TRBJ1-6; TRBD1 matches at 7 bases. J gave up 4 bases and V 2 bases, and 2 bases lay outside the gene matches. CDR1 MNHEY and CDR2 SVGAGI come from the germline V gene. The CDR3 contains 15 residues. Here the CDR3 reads CASSYRQGYNSPLHF. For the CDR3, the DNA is TGTGCCAGCAGTTACCGACAGGGTTATAATTCACCCCTCCACTTT.

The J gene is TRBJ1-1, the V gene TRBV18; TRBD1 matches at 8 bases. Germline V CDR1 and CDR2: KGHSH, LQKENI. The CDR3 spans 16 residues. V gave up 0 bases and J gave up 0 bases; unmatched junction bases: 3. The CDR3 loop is CASSPPTGAMNTEAFF. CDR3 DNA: TGTGCCAGCTCACCACCGACAGGGGCCATGAACACTGAAGCTTTCTTT.

The CDR3 nucleotides read TGTGCCAGTAAACCCGACCCGGGACCGGCCGCATATGAGCAGTTCTTC. Its protein is CASKPDPGPAAYEQFF. The chain recombines TRBV19 with TRBJ2-1; either TRBD1 or TRBD2 may fit D (5 bases each). CDR3 length equals 16 residues. Trimming pared 7 bases from V and 8 bases from J, leaving 24 bases between. CDR1 and CDR2 (germline): LNHDA, SQIVND (reference sequence).

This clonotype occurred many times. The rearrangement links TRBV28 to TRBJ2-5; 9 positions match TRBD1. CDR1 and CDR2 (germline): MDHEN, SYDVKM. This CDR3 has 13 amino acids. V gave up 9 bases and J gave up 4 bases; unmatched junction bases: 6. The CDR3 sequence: CASDRGSRETQYF. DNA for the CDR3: TGTGCCAGTGACAGGGGGAGTAGAGAGACCCAGTACTTC.

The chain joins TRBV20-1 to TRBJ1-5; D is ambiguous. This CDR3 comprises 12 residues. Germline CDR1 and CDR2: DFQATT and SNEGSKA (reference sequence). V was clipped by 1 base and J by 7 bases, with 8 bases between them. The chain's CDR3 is CSARVTDQPQHF. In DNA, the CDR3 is TGCAGTGCTAGAGTCACGGACCAGCCCCAGCATTTT.

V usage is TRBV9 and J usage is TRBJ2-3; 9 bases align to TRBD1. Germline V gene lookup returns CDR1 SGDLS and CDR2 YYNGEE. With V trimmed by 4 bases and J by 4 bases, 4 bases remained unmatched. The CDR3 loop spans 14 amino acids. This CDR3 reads CASSRGQGSDTQYF. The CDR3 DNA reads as TGTGCCAGCAGCCGAGGACAGGGGTCAGATACGCAGTATTTT.

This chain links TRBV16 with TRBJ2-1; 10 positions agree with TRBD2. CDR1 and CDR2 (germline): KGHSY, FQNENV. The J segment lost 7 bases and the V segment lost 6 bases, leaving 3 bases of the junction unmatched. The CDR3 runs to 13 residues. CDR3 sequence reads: CASRLAGDNEQFF. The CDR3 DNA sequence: TGTGCCAGCAGGCTAGCGGGAGATAATGAGCAGTTCTTC.

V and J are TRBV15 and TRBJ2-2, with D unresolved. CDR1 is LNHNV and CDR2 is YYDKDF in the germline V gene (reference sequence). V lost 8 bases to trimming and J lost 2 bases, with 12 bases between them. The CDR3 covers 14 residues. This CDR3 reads CATQSSLNTGELFF. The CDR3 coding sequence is TGTGCCACCCAATCCAGCCTTAACACCGGGGAGCTGTTTTTT. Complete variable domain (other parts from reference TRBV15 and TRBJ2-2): DAMVIQNPRYQVTQFGKPVTLSCSQTLNHNVMYWYQQKSSQAPKLLFHYYDKDFNNEADTPDNFQSRRPNTSFCFLDIRSPGLGDTAMYLCATQSSLNTGELFFGEGSRLTVL.

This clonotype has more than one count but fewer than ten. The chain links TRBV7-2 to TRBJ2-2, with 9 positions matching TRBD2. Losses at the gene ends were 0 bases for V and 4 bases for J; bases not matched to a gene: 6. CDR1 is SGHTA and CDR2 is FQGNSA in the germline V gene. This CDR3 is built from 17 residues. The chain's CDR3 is CASSLAILAGRTGELFF. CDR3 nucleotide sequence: TGTGCCAGCAGCTTAGCGATACTAGCGGGTCGCACCGGGGAGCTGTTTTTT. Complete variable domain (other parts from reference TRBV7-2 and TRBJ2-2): GAGVSQSPSNKVTEKGKDVELRCDPISGHTALYWYRQSLGQGLEFLIYFQGNSAPDKSGLPSDRFSAERTGGSVSTLTIQRTQQEDSAVYLCASSLAILAGRTGELFFGEGSRLTVL.

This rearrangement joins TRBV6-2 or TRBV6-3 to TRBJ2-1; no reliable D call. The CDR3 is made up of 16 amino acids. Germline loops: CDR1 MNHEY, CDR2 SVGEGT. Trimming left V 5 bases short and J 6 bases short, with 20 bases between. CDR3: CASSEARPRWVNEQFF. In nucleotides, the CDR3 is TGTGCCAGCAGTGAAGCTAGACCCCGTTGGGTCAATGAGCAGTTCTTC.

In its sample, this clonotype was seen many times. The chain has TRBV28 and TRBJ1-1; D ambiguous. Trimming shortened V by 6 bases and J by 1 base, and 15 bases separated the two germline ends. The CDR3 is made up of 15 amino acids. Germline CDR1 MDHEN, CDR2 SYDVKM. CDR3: CASRRSTTRNTEAFF. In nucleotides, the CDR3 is TGTGCCAGCAGGAGGTCGACAACCAGGAACACTGAAGCTTTCTTT.

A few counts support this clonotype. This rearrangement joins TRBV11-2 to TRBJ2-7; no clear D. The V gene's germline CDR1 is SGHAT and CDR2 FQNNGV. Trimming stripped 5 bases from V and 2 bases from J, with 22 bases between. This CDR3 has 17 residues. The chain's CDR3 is CASSPLGRGQQPYEQYF. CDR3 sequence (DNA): TGTGCCAGCAGCCCCCTCGGGCGAGGCCAGCAGCCCTACGAGCAGTACTTC. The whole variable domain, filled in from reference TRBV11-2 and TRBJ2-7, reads EAGVAQSPRYKIIEKRQSVAFWCNPISGHATLYWYQQILGQGPKLLIQFQNNGVVDDSQLPKDRFSAERLKGVDSTLKIQPAKLEDSAVYLCASSPLGRGQQPYEQYFGPGTRLTVT.

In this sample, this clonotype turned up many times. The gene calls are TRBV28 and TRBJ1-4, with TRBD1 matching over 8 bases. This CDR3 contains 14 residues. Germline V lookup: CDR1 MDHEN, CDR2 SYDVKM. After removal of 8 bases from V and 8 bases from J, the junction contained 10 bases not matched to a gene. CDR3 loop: CASYRPGQVEKLFF. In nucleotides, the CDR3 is TGTGCCAGCTATAGGCCGGGACAGGTGGAAAAACTGTTTTTT. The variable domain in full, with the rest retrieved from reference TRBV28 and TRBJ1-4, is DVKVTQSSRYLVKRTGEKVFLECVQDMDHENMFWYRQDPGLGLRLIYFSYDVKMKEKGDIPEGYSVSREKKERFSLILESASTNQTSMYLCASYRPGQVEKLFFGSGTQLSVL.

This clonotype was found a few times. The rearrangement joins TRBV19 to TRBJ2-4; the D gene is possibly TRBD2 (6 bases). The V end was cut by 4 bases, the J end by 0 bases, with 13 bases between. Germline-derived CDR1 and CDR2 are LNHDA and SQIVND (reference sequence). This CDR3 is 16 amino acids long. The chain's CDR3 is CASSTGDFVAKNIQYF. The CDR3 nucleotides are TGTGCCAGTAGTACGGGGGACTTCGTAGCCAAAAACATTCAGTACTTC.

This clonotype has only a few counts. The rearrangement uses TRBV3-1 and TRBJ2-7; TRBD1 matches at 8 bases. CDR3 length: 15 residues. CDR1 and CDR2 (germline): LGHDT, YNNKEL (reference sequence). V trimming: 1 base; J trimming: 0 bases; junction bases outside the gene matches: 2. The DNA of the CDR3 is TGTGCCAGCAGCCAAGGGACAGGGTCCTCCTACGAGCAGTACTTC. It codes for CASSQGTGSSYEQYF.

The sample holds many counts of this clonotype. CDR3 region: CASSLVKANYSNQPQHF. The DNA for the CDR3 is TGTGCCAGCAGCTTAGTGAAGGCAAACTATAGCAATCAGCCCCAGCATTTT. V is TRBV7-9 and J is TRBJ1-5; D is unclear. The CDR3 consists of 17 residues. Deletions cut 1 base from V and 0 bases from J, with 13 bases between. Germline V gene sequence: CDR1 SEHNR, CDR2 FQNEAQ (reference sequence).

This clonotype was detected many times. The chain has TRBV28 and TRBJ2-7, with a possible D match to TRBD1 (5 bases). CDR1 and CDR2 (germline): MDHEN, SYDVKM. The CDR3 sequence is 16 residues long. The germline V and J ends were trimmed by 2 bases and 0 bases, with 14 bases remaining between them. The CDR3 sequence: CASSLGSDRSSYEQYF. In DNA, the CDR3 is TGTGCCAGCAGTTTAGGGTCCGACAGAAGCTCCTACGAGCAGTACTTC.

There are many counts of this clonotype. The CDR3 nucleotides read TGTGCCAGTAAGGCCCGGGGCGGAATTTTCTATGGCTACACCTTC. This gives the protein CASKARGGIFYGYTF. The chain employs TRBV19 and TRBJ1-2, with D perhaps TRBD1 (5 bases). This CDR3 comprises 15 residues. V shed 7 bases and J shed 4 bases, with 19 bases lying between them. Germline V lookup: CDR1 LNHDA, CDR2 SQIVND (reference sequence).

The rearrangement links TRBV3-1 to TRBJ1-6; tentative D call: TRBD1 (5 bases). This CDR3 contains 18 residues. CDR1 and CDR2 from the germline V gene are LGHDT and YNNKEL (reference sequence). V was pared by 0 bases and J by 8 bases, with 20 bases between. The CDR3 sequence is CASSQDQPGRYSYSPLHF. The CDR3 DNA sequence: TGTGCCAGCAGCCAAGATCAGCCGGGACGGTACTCTTATTCACCCCTCCACTTT.

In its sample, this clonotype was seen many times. CDR3 sequence: CSARLWQDSGELFF. In nucleotides, the CDR3 is TGCAGTGCTAGACTGTGGCAGGACTCCGGGGAGCTGTTTTTT. The rearrangement links TRBV20-1 to TRBJ2-2, with D perhaps matching TRBD2 (5 bases). Germline V gene data show CDR1 as DFQATT and CDR2 as SNEGSKA (reference sequence). Trimming cost V 2 bases and J 6 bases, with 13 bases left between them. CDR3 length equals 14 residues.

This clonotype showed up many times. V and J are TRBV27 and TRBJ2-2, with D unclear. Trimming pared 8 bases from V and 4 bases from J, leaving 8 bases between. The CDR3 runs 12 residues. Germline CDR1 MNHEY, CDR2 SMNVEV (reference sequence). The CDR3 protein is CASGPFTGELFF. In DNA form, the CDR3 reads TGTGCCAGCGGCCCCTTCACCGGGGAGCTGTTTTTT.

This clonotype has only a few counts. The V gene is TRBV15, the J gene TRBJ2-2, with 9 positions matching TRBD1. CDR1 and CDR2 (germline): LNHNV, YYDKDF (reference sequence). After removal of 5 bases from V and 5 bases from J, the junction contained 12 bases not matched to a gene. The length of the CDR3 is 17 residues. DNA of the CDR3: TGTGCCACCAGCTACGGACCGGGACAGGGACTGACCGGGGAGCTGTTTTTT. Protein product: CATSYGPGQGLTGELFF.

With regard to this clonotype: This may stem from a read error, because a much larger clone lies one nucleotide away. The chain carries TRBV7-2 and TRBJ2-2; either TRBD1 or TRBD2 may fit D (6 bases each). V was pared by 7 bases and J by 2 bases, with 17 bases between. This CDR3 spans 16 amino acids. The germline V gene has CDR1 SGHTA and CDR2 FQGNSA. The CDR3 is CASTQGTGVNTGELFF. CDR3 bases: TGTGCCAGCACCCAGGGGACTGGCGTTAACACCGGGGAGCTGTTTTTT.

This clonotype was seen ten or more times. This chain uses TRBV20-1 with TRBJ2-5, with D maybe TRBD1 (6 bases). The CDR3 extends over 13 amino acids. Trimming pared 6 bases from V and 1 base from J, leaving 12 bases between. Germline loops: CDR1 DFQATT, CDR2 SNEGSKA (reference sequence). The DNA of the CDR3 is TGCAGTGCGCTCCTGGACAGCCAAGAGACCCAGTACTTC. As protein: CSALLDSQETQYF.

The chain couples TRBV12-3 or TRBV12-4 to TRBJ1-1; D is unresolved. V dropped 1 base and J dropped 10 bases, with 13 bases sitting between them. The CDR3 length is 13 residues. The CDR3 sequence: CASSLVELGRAFF. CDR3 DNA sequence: TGTGCCAGCAGTTTAGTGGAGCTAGGAAGAGCTTTCTTT.

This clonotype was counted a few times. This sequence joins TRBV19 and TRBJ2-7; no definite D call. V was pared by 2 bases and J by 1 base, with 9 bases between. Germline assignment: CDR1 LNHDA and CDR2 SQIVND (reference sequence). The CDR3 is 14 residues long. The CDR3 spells CASSIKWPSYEQYF. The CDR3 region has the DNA TGTGCCAGTAGTATAAAGTGGCCTTCCTACGAGCAGTACTTC.

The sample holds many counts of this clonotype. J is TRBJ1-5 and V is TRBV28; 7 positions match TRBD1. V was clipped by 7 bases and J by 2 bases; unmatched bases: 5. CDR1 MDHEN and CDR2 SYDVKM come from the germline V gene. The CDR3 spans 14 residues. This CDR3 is CASTTGVGNQPQHF. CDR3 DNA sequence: TGTGCCAGCACCACAGGGGTTGGCAATCAGCCCCAGCATTTT.